The clone carrying this T cell receptor beta chain has only one observation. The antigen remains unidentified. Using immunoSEQ multiplex PCR, the repertoire was profiled, and TCRdb retains in-frame clones only, with some absent. This sample has 10,000 to 13,000 clones, with 68% found just once. The sample belongs to a study of T cell repertoires in urothelial bladder cancer. In the study overall: The approximately twelve resected lesions were three cT0, three cTa, three cT1 and three cT2 or greater.

Whole-study results and caveats: Median T cells were approximately 5,500 in carcinoma and roughly 26,000 in benign specimens.

V was cut by 2 bases and J by 3 bases, with 21 bases left in between. Per germline, CDR1 SGHRS and CDR2 YFSETQ. The CDR3 has 17 residues. This TCR derives from a human donor with a benign inflammatory bladder lesion. The V call is TRBV5-1, the J call TRBJ2-7; either TRBD1 or TRBD2 may fit D (5 bases each). Material for sequencing was tumor-infiltrating cells from bladder cancer. The chain's CDR3 is CASSFAVARDGIYEQYF. CDR3 coding DNA: TGCGCCAGCAGCTTTGCTGTCGCCCGGGACGGCATCTACGAGCAGTACTTC.